Below are 7 T cell receptor beta chains sequenced from a single sample in a study of T cell responses to AZD1222 COVID-19 vaccine. The repertoire was sequenced with immunoSEQ multiplex PCR; TCRdb's copy has only in-frame clones and lacks some. The table has 150,000 to 160,000 clones, approximately 87% seen once. This specimen was peripheral blood, taken on day 0 of MenACWY control vaccination. The source of these receptors is an adult in good health.

The V gene is TRBV9, the J gene TRBJ2-5; 15 nucleotides align to TRBD2. Per the germline V gene, CDR1 is SGDLS and CDR2 is YYNGEE. Losses at the gene ends were 5 bases for V and 2 bases for J; bases not matched to a gene: 7. This CDR3 has 17 amino acids. The CDR3 is CASSGLAGGPEQETQYF. The DNA for the CDR3 is TGTGCCAGCAGTGGACTAGCGGGAGGGCCTGAACAAGAGACCCAGTACTTC.

The chain joins TRBV4-1 to TRBJ2-6; no firm D call. The CDR3 covers 19 residues. The V gene's germline CDR1 is MGHRA and CDR2 YSYEKL. V was shortened by 3 bases and J by 2 bases, with 20 bases between the two germline ends. CDR3 coding DNA: TGCGCCAGCAGCCAGACCCCATTCGAAGCAGGCACTGGGGCCAACGTCCTGACTTTC. Its protein is CASSQTPFEAGTGANVLTF.

This chain uses TRBV11-2 with TRBJ1-1, with unresolved D. Trimming removed 3 bases from V and 6 bases from J, with 11 bases in between. CDR1 and CDR2 from the germline V gene are SGHAT and FQNNGV. CDR3 length equals 13 residues. The CDR3 loop is CASSLGFGAEAFF. The CDR3 DNA follows: TGTGCCAGCAGCTTGGGTTTCGGGGCTGAAGCTTTCTTT.

The V and J genes are TRBV29-1 and TRBJ2-7; TRBD1 is a possible D gene (7 bases). CDR1 is SQVTM, CDR2 ANQGSEA, per germline. CDR3 length: 15 residues. V was shortened by 7 bases and J by 0 bases, with 19 bases between the two germline ends. Written as DNA, the CDR3 is TGCAGCGCCGGGGGAGGACAGGAGAACTCCTACGAGCAGTACTTC. Translating gives CSAGGGQENSYEQYF.

The rearrangement joins TRBV7-2 to TRBJ2-4, with TRBD1 identical over 10 bases. This CDR3 has 19 amino acids. Germline V CDR1 and CDR2: SGHTA, FQGNSA. V gave up 1 base and J gave up 0 bases; unmatched junction bases: 9. In nucleotides, the CDR3 is TGTGCCAGCAGCTTAGGACGGGACAGGGGTCGGGTAGCCAAAAACATTCAGTACTTC. As protein: CASSLGRDRGRVAKNIQYF.

The chain is built from TRBV7-9 and TRBJ2-7, with 8 bases that match TRBD2. The junction had 6 bases not matched to a gene; V was cut back by 5 bases and J by 0 bases. This CDR3 has 15 amino acids. The germline CDR1 and CDR2 sequences are SEHNR and FQNEAQ (reference sequence). The CDR3 sequence is CASSQTSGTSYEQYF. The DNA for the CDR3 is TGTGCCAGCAGCCAAACTAGCGGTACCTCCTACGAGCAGTACTTC.

CDR3 region: CARVLKTEDGYTF. The DNA for the CDR3 is TGTGCCAGGGTGCTTAAGACGGAGGATGGCTACACCTTC. The chain is built from TRBV12-3 or TRBV12-4 and TRBJ1-2; D unclear. V shed 9 bases and J shed 6 bases, with 17 bases lying between them. CDR3 length: 13 residues.